These 31 T cell receptor beta chains share one sample of origin, sequenced in a study of radiation and T cells in renal cell carcinoma. Indicated time point: baseline pretreatment blood. As to treatment: 15 Gy SBRT to primary tumor, nephrectomy 4 weeks later. Repertoires were generated with immunoSEQ multiplex PCR, while TCRdb's copy carries only in-frame clones and drops some. The table shows around 140,000 clones, with around 78% occurring only once. Sample: blood, taken from a patient whose treatment included radiotherapy and nephrectomy. Receptors were obtained from a woman aged 45-65 years with renal cell carcinoma.

The chain combines TRBV7-2 with TRBJ2-5; unclear D gene. Germline CDR1 reads SGHTA; CDR2 reads FQGNSA. Trimming left V 5 bases short and J 4 bases short, with 11 bases between. This CDR3 contains 13 residues. The CDR3 is CASSPRTPETQYF. The DNA of the CDR3 is TGTGCCAGCAGCCCAAGGACCCCAGAGACCCAGTACTTC.

The gene calls are TRBV29-1 and TRBJ2-1; 9 positions agree with TRBD1. Germline V gene sequence: CDR1 SQVTM, CDR2 ANQGSEA. The V gene end was trimmed by 4 bases and the J gene end by 10 bases; junction bases not matched to a gene: 11. The CDR3 is 14 residues long. CDR3 DNA sequence: TGCAGCGTTGTTCGGGACAGGGACCCATGGGAGCAGTTCTTC. Protein: CSVVRDRDPWEQFF.

The chain joins TRBV28 to TRBJ1-1; the D is unclear. Deletions cut 6 bases from V and 9 bases from J, with 14 bases between. Germline CDR1 reads MDHEN; CDR2 reads SYDVKM. The CDR3 length is 12 residues. The CDR3 here is CASRDGWGKAFF. CDR3 nucleotides: TGTGCCAGCAGGGACGGGTGGGGAAAAGCTTTCTTT.

The rearrangement uses TRBV7-2 and TRBJ2-3; D is perhaps TRBD2 (5 bases). This CDR3 contains 15 residues. V was shortened by 5 bases and J by 5 bases, with 17 bases between the two germline ends. Looked up from germline, CDR1 is SGHTA and CDR2 is FQGNSA. DNA of the CDR3: TGTGCCAGCAGCCGCGGCACTTTGGCGGGAGATACGCAGTATTTT. Encoded protein: CASSRGTLAGDTQYF. Full variable domain (rest looked up from reference TRBV7-2 and TRBJ2-3): GAGVSQSPSNKVTEKGKDVELRCDPISGHTALYWYRQSLGQGLEFLIYFQGNSAPDKSGLPSDRFSAERTGGSVSTLTIQRTQQEDSAVYLCASSRGTLAGDTQYFGPGTRLTVL.

The chain combines TRBV27 with TRBJ1-5; D ambiguous. CDR1 and CDR2 from the germline V gene are MNHEY and SMNVEV (reference sequence). The V end lost 8 bases, the J end lost 6 bases, and 17 bases lay between the germline ends. CDR3 length: 14 residues. In DNA form, the CDR3 reads TGTGCCAGCGCCTACGGGGTTTTTAGTCAGCCCCAGCATTTT. This codes for CASAYGVFSQPQHF.

This clone has a single count. CDR3 region: CASSRGLEYNEQFF. Written as DNA, the CDR3 is TGCGCCAGCAGCCGGGGACTAGAGTACAATGAGCAGTTCTTC. The V gene is TRBV5-1, the J gene TRBJ2-1; TRBD2 agrees at 8 bases. J lost 4 bases, V lost 4 bases, and 4 bases had no gene match. Germline V gene lookup returns CDR1 SGHRS and CDR2 YFSETQ. The CDR3 spans 14 residues.

CDR3: CASSSPPQGERKLFF. The DNA of the CDR3 is TGTGCCAGCAGCTCACCTCCCCAGGGGGAAAGAAAACTGTTTTTT. The chain links TRBV7-2 to TRBJ1-4; TRBD1 matches 7 bases. The ends lost 4 bases at V and 10 bases at J; junction bases unmatched: 12. The CDR3 has 15 residues. Germline loops: CDR1 SGHTA, CDR2 FQGNSA.

This clone was seen only once. The chain employs TRBV30 and TRBJ2-7, with 7 bases fitting TRBD2. The germline CDR1 and CDR2 sequences are GTSNPN and SVGIG (reference sequence). The V gene end was trimmed by 0 bases and the J gene end by 5 bases; junction bases not matched to a gene: 7. The CDR3 is made up of 14 amino acids. The CDR3 reads CAWSVWEGVHEQYF. In DNA form, the CDR3 reads TGTGCCTGGAGTGTCTGGGAGGGCGTCCACGAGCAGTACTTC.

The chain joins TRBV19 to TRBJ1-1; D is perhaps TRBD1 (6 bases). This CDR3 spans 14 amino acids. The V gene lost 4 bases and the J gene lost 1 base, with 10 bases spanning the gap. CDR1 is LNHDA and CDR2 is SQIVND in the germline V gene (reference sequence). CDR3 protein: CASSTGVQNTEAFF. The CDR3 coding sequence is TGTGCCAGTAGTACAGGGGTACAGAACACTGAAGCTTTCTTT.

The rearrangement links TRBV18 to TRBJ2-7, with 8 bases identical to TRBD1. V lost 4 bases to trimming and J lost 6 bases; unmatched junction nucleotides: 2. Germline CDR1 is KGHSH and CDR2 is LQKENI. This CDR3 contains 12 residues. As DNA, the CDR3 is TGTGCCAGCTCACTCGGGACAGGCGAGCAGTACTTC. Protein: CASSLGTGEQYF.

V is TRBV19 and J is TRBJ1-2; maybe TRBD1 (6 bases). Deletions cut 5 bases from V and 4 bases from J, with 14 bases between. The CDR3 spans 14 residues. Germline V gives CDR1 LNHDA, CDR2 SQIVND (reference sequence). The CDR3 DNA sequence: TGTGCCAGTAGTCCCCCGGACAGAGTCTATGGCTACACCTTC. Protein sequence: CASSPPDRVYGYTF.

This clone was seen once. The V gene is TRBV2, the J gene TRBJ2-1; D is unresolved. This CDR3 region has 13 residues. Germline V gives CDR1 SNHLY, CDR2 FYNNEI. Trimming removed 6 bases at V and 6 bases at J, with 12 bases between. The CDR3 DNA reads TGTGCCAGCAGAGATTGGCTAGGCAATGAGCAGTTCTTC. This sequence encodes CASRDWLGNEQFF.

V gene TRBV6-1 combines with J gene TRBJ2-7; 13 bases map to TRBD2. Per germline, CDR1 MNHNS and CDR2 SASEGT. The CDR3 loop spans 13 amino acids. V shed 11 bases and J 7 bases; nucleotides not matched to a gene: 8. The CDR3 DNA reads as TGTGCCGCCCGGACTAGCGGGGGTGAGGAGCAGTACTTC. Its translation is CAARTSGGEEQYF.

The J gene is TRBJ1-2, the V gene TRBV27; 7 bases match TRBD1. The CDR3 extends over 13 amino acids. V was clipped by 3 bases and J by 4 bases; unmatched bases: 2. Germline V gives CDR1 MNHEY, CDR2 SMNVEV (reference sequence). DNA of the CDR3: TGTGCCAGCAGTTTCGACAGGGCCTATGGCTACACCTTC. Translation: CASSFDRAYGYTF.

The sample holds a few counts of this clone. Just one base apart from a much larger clone, this may be a read error. V usage is TRBV7-9 and J usage is TRBJ2-3; D gene ambiguous. In germline, CDR1 is SEHNR, CDR2 FQNEAQ (reference sequence). The CDR3 covers 12 residues. CDR3 amino acids: CSSSLSTDTQYF. CDR3 in DNA: TGTTCCAGCAGCTTATCCACAGATACGCAGTATTTT.

V gene TRBV4-2 combines with J gene TRBJ2-2; TRBD2 might be the D (6 bases). Germline values: CDR1 LGHNA, CDR2 YNFKEQ. The CDR3 covers 15 residues. V lost 4 bases to trimming and J lost 4 bases, with 13 bases between them. The CDR3 loop is CASSPLGGTTGELFF. Written as DNA, the CDR3 is TGTGCCAGCAGCCCCCTCGGAGGGACCACCGGGGAGCTGTTTTTT.

This clone was recorded once. The chain uses TRBV6-1 and TRBJ2-7; TRBD1 aligns across 7 bases. Losses at the gene ends were 8 bases for V and 2 bases for J; bases not matched to a gene: 6. The CDR3 is 13 residues long. Germline loops: CDR1 MNHNS, CDR2 SASEGT. The CDR3, as DNA: TGTGCCAGCGCCGCCGGGACAGCCTACGAGCAGTACTTC. Its translation is CASAAGTAYEQYF.

This chain connects TRBV29-1 to TRBJ2-5, with 13 positions matching TRBD2. This CDR3 is 14 amino acids long. J was trimmed by 1 base and V by 6 bases; bases with no gene match: 2. Germline V CDR1 and CDR2: SQVTM, ANQGSEA. The CDR3 DNA reads TGCAGCGTGAGACTAGCGGGGGGCCAAGAGACCCAGTACTTC. Translating gives CSVRLAGGQETQYF.

The gene calls are TRBV7-2 and TRBJ2-7, with 8 bases fitting TRBD2. V gave up 7 bases and J gave up 2 bases; unmatched junction bases: 10. The CDR3 spans 15 residues. Germline V gene data show CDR1 as SGHTA and CDR2 as FQGNSA. The CDR3 spells CASTLGRGATYEQYF. The CDR3 DNA sequence: TGTGCCAGCACCTTGGGGCGGGGGGCTACCTACGAGCAGTACTTC. Drawing the rest from reference TRBV7-2 and TRBJ2-7, the complete variable domain is GAGVSQSPSNKVTEKGKDVELRCDPISGHTALYWYRQSLGQGLEFLIYFQGNSAPDKSGLPSDRFSAERTGGSVSTLTIQRTQQEDSAVYLCASTLGRGATYEQYFGPGTRLTVT.

Relative to its sample, this clone is medium-sized. The V call is TRBV21-1, the J call TRBJ2-5; the DNA was not used to check the table's D call, TRBD1. TRBV21-1 represents a pseudogene. The CDR3 loop spans 10 amino acids. The CDR3 DNA sequence: TGCAGGAGGGGGCGGGAGACCCAGTACTTC. This codes for CRRGRETQYF.

The chain couples TRBV5-1 to TRBJ2-1; D call uncertain. Germline V gives CDR1 SGHRS, CDR2 YFSETQ. V was trimmed by 0 bases and J by 5 bases, leaving 12 bases between them. The CDR3 has 15 residues. CDR3 sequence (DNA): TGCGCCAGCAGCTTGGGGCAGCCCCCTCACAATGAGCAGTTCTTC. It specifies CASSLGQPPHNEQFF.

The V gene is TRBV5-1, the J gene TRBJ2-7, with D perhaps assigned TRBD1 or TRBD2 (5 bases each). This CDR3 is built from 15 residues. V lost 7 bases to trimming and J lost 1 base, with 18 bases between them. The germline V gene has CDR1 SGHRS and CDR2 YFSETQ. The CDR3 loop is CASRARDDGSYEQYF. CDR3 bases: TGCGCCAGCCGCGCCCGGGACGACGGTTCCTACGAGCAGTACTTC. The complete variable domain, with remaining parts taken from reference TRBV5-1 and TRBJ2-7, reads KAGVTQTPRYLIKTRGQQVTLSCSPISGHRSVSWYQQTPGQGLQFLFEYFSETQRNKGNFPGRFSGRQFSNSRSEMNVSTLELGDSALYLCASRARDDGSYEQYFGPGTRLTVT.

The chain uses TRBV19 and TRBJ2-2; maybe TRBD2 (5 bases). The V and J ends lost 3 bases and 3 bases respectively, with 11 bases between them. The germline CDR1 and CDR2 sequences are LNHDA and SQIVND (reference sequence). The CDR3 is made up of 15 amino acids. CDR3 amino acids: CASSISRGYTGELFF. The CDR3 DNA is TGTGCCAGTAGTATCAGCCGGGGATACACCGGGGAGCTGTTTTTT.

The chain joins TRBV15 to TRBJ2-3; possibly TRBD1 or TRBD2 for D (5 bases each). The CDR3 extends over 14 amino acids. CDR1 is LNHNV, CDR2 YYDKDF, per germline (reference sequence). Trimming cost V 8 bases and J 4 bases, with 16 bases left between them. This CDR3 reads CATGERWGSDTQYF. CDR3 nucleotides: TGTGCCACCGGGGAGAGATGGGGCTCAGATACGCAGTATTTT.

This clone has just one count. V and J are TRBV19 and TRBJ1-3; D is possibly TRBD1 (5 bases). The V end lost 2 bases, the J end lost 2 bases, and 13 bases lay between the germline ends. The CDR3 sequence is 16 residues long. Germline V CDR1 and CDR2: LNHDA, SQIVND (reference sequence). The CDR3 spells CASSIQGTQTGNTIYF. CDR3 sequence (DNA): TGTGCCAGTAGTATACAAGGGACCCAAACTGGAAACACCATATATTTT.

The gene calls are TRBV9 and TRBJ2-7; D gene ambiguous. Germline assignment: CDR1 SGDLS and CDR2 YYNGEE. V lost 0 bases to trimming and J lost 3 bases, with 10 bases between them. This CDR3 is 14 amino acids long. In nucleotides, the CDR3 is TGTGCCAGCAGCGTAGGGCAGGTTATCTACGAGCAGTACTTC. It encodes CASSVGQVIYEQYF.

This rearrangement joins TRBV5-4 to TRBJ1-1; 7 bases match TRBD1. With 4 bases clipped from V and 5 bases from J, the junction kept 5 bases outside the gene matches. The CDR3 extends over 13 amino acids. The V gene's germline CDR1 is SGHNT and CDR2 YYREEE (reference sequence). This chain's CDR3 is CASSVDRETEAFF. CDR3 bases: TGTGCCAGCAGCGTTGACAGGGAGACTGAAGCTTTCTTT.

This chain connects TRBV5-1 to TRBJ1-1, with D possibly matching TRBD1 (5 bases). V lost 4 bases and J lost 6, with 19 bases in between. This CDR3 is built from 15 residues. Germline CDR1 is SGHRS and CDR2 is YFSETQ. The DNA of the CDR3 is TGCGCCAGCAGCGATATACAGGCCAAGGGCGCTGAAGCTTTCTTT. As protein: CASSDIQAKGAEAFF.

The V call is TRBV28, the J call TRBJ1-2; D is undetermined. The germline V gene encodes CDR1 MDHEN and CDR2 SYDVKM. The CDR3 contains 13 residues. Trimming stripped 5 bases from V and 3 bases from J, with 10 bases between. The CDR3 nucleotides are TGTGCCAGCAGTCTACAGAGGGACTATGGCTACACCTTC. This encodes CASSLQRDYGYTF.

The rearrangement joins TRBV15 to TRBJ2-6; maybe TRBD1 (5 bases). CDR1 and CDR2 from the germline V gene are LNHNV and YYDKDF (reference sequence). With 5 bases removed from V and 1 base from J, the gap between germline ends came to 9 bases. The CDR3 spans 15 residues. CDR3 region: CATSPRGSGANVLTF. In nucleotides, the CDR3 is TGTGCCACCAGCCCAAGGGGTTCTGGGGCCAACGTCCTGACTTTC.

V is TRBV7-8 and J is TRBJ2-5; D ambiguous. V lost 0 bases and J lost 1, with 6 bases in between. Germline loops: CDR1 SGHVS, CDR2 FQNEAQ. The CDR3 is 14 amino acids. CDR3 amino acids: CASSLAGSQETQYF. CDR3 nucleotides: TGTGCCAGCAGCTTAGCGGGCAGCCAAGAGACCCAGTACTTC.